The T cell receptor beta chain under discussion was sequenced for a study of Graves' ophthalmopathy and Graves' hyperthyroidism. Ophthalmopathic donors had moderate-to-severe activity, CAS ≥3 and NOSPECS ≥4, with disease that had lasted under 3 months. Ineligible for inclusion were patients with other autoimmune diseases, uncontrolled infections, pregnancy or lactation. Clinical symptoms, serum thyroxine, TRAb, thyroid ultrasound and orbital computed tomography formed the basis of diagnosis. The PBMCs had their origin in roughly 9.8 ml of fresh peripheral blood. This clonotype has at least ten counts. CDR3 length: 18 amino acids. Germline V gene lookup returns CDR1 LNHNV and CDR2 YYDKDF (reference sequence). The junction had 8 bases not matched to a gene; V was cut back by 0 bases and J by 4 bases. Beta-chain TCR CDR3 regions were amplified from RNA transcripts. Following a first-round RT-PCR that used HTBI primers, a second-round multiplex PCR was carried out. TCRdb re-called the multiplex PCR reads with MiXCR, one entry per CDR3 protein. The data contain about 480,000 distinct CDR3 sequences, roughly an eighth of them seen just once; the ten biggest clones take up about 9.4%.

The J gene is TRBJ1-3, the V gene TRBV15; TRBD1 matches at 11 bases. This sequence originates from a woman aged 30 to 39 with Graves' ophthalmopathy. The sequenced sample consisted of blood. The CDR3 reads CATSRDLGQGAIGNTIYF. The CDR3 coding sequence is TGTGCCACCAGCAGAGACCTAGGACAGGGGGCGATCGGAAACACCATATATTTT.